The 2 T cell receptor beta chains listed next were all sequenced from one sample in a study of Ad26.COV2.S vaccination and SARS-CoV-2 variants. Stated treatment: roughly 18 received Ad26.COV2.S at low or high dose, single or two shots; about 5 received placebo; per-sample allocation not given. Specimen acquisition occurred on day 63 following the initial vaccine or placebo injection. Clones were read by immunoSEQ multiplex PCR, and TCRdb kept only the in-frame ones, dropping some. Here the sample spans approximately 250,000 clones, around nine tenths being singletons. The material sequenced was peripheral blood, taken in a trial of Ad26.COV2.S vaccine versus placebo. The receptors stem from a person aged 18-60 years who received the Ad26.COV2.S COVID-19 vaccine or a placebo.

J is TRBJ1-2 and V is TRBV12-3 or TRBV12-4; 9 bases are a match to TRBD1. This CDR3 has 12 residues. J was trimmed by 1 base and V by 10 bases; bases with no gene match: 1. The CDR3 bases are TGTGCCACGGGACAGGGTAACTATGGCTACACCTTC. Its translation is CATGQGNYGYTF.

This clone has just a few counts. The chain joins TRBV7-2 to TRBJ1-5; a possible D gene is TRBD1 (5 bases). V dropped 1 base and J dropped 1 base, with 11 bases sitting between them. Per germline, CDR1 SGHTA and CDR2 FQGNSA. This CDR3 comprises 16 residues. CDR3 sequence: CASSLGGGRSNQPQHF. CDR3 bases: TGTGCCAGCAGCTTAGGGGGGGGTCGAAGCAATCAGCCCCAGCATTTT.